The source of this T cell receptor (beta chain) is a study of beta chain features in type 1 diabetes. On average, the one heparinised blood draw given by each donor was around 120 mL. All of the sorted populations showed purity greater than 95%. The entirety of the isolated RNA underwent reverse transcription, so expressed TCRB transcripts were sequenced. The method was immunoSEQ multiplex PCR; TCRdb's version includes in-frame clones alone and lacks a portion of them. Here the sample spans about 290,000 clones, under 8.5% being singletons. Trimming stripped 6 bases from V and 3 bases from J, with 11 bases between. The CDR3 spans 13 residues. Germline V gene sequence: CDR1 SNHLY, CDR2 FYNNEI.

Sequencing used central memory CD4+ T cells from blood. The chain uses TRBV2 and TRBJ2-5; D is possibly TRBD1 (6 bases). This clonotype was obtained from a woman aged 18-35 years in good health. CDR3 in amino acids: CASRTTGEETQYF. CDR3 DNA: TGTGCCAGCAGGACGACAGGTGAAGAGACCCAGTACTTC.